A selection of T cell receptor beta chains follows, all from one sample in a study of metastatic and nonmetastatic thyroid tumors. TCRdb reassembled clones from the PCR reads with MiXCR. The profile covers tens of thousands of clones, with about 12% appearing a single time and about 10% taken by the ten largest. Sequenced input: blood. Receptor source: a male donor with papillary thyroid cancer or a benign thyroid nodule (not recorded which). Some clones in this sample may be carry-over from other donors' samples. CDR3s include the opening cysteine and the closing phenylalanine or tryptophan. D genes are given only for firm matches. Size is omitted from some rows. Given values are once, few, many or a class for expanded clones.

D gene: -; clone size: many; J gene: TRBJ2-7; V gene: TRBV4-3; CDR3 protein: CASSQDRLTGYEQYF; CDR3 DNA: TGCGCCAGCAGCCAAGATCGTTTAACCGGCTACGAGCAGTACTTC
D gene: -; clone size: many; J gene: TRBJ2-3; V gene: TRBV5-4; CDR3 protein: CASSLWEYTDTQYF; CDR3 DNA: TGTGCCAGCAGCTTGTGGGAATACACAGATACGCAGTATTTT
D gene: -; clone size: -; J gene: TRBJ1-5; V gene: TRBV18; CDR3 protein: CASSPGFLSNQPQHF; CDR3 DNA: TGTGCCAGCTCACCCGGGTTCTTGAGCAATCAGCCCCAGCATTTT
D gene: TRBD1; clone size: many; J gene: TRBJ1-1; V gene: TRBV2; CDR3 protein: CASRYGTGGDTEAFF; CDR3 DNA: TGTGCCAGCAGATACGGGACAGGGGGAGATACTGAAGCTTTCTTT
D gene: -; clone size: many; J gene: TRBJ1-1; V gene: TRBV28; CDR3 protein: CASSLLRREAFF; CDR3 DNA: TGTGCCAGCAGTTTACTCAGGAGGGAAGCTTTCTTT
D gene: -; clone size: many; J gene: TRBJ1-2; V gene: TRBV20-1; CDR3 protein: CSARDRGGYGYTF; CDR3 DNA: TGCAGTGCTAGAGATCGGGGGGGCTATGGCTACACCTTC
D gene: -; clone size: -; J gene: TRBJ1-1; V gene: TRBV4-1; CDR3 protein: CASSQGVAPSDTEAFF; CDR3 DNA: TGCGCCAGCAGCCAAGGGGTCGCTCCTTCGGACACTGAAGCTTTCTTT
D gene: -; clone size: -; J gene: TRBJ1-2; V gene: TRBV5-1; CDR3 protein: CASSLGQTPFGYTF; CDR3 DNA: TGCGCCAGCAGCTTGGGACAGACCCCCTTTGGCTACACCTTC
D gene: -; clone size: few; J gene: TRBJ2-7; V gene: TRBV27; CDR3 protein: CASIPDYYEQYF; CDR3 DNA: TGTGCCAGCATTCCAGACTACTACGAGCAGTACTTC
D gene: -; clone size: medium-sized; J gene: TRBJ2-3; V gene: TRBV6-2/TRBV6-3; CDR3 protein: CASSPGLSTDTQYF; CDR3 DNA: TGTGCCAGCAGTCCGGGACTGAGCACAGATACGCAGTATTTT
D gene: TRBD1; clone size: -; J gene: TRBJ1-5; V gene: TRBV3-1; CDR3 protein: CASSQDNRGRGQPQHF; CDR3 DNA: TGTGCCAGCAGCCAAGATAACAGGGGTCGGGGTCAGCCCCAGCATTTT
D gene: -; clone size: many; J gene: TRBJ1-5; V gene: TRBV7-2; CDR3 protein: CASSSRAGSGPNQPQHF; CDR3 DNA: TGTGCCAGCAGCTCCCGGGCGGGATCAGGACCCAATCAGCCCCAGCATTTT
D gene: -; clone size: many; J gene: TRBJ1-5; V gene: TRBV28; CDR3 protein: CASSLWGLGQPQHF; CDR3 DNA: TGTGCCAGCAGTCTCTGGGGGCTAGGTCAGCCCCAGCATTTT
D gene: TRBD2; clone size: once; J gene: TRBJ2-5; V gene: TRBV6-5; CDR3 protein: CASSNPGGETQYF; CDR3 DNA: TGTGCCAGCAGTAACCCGGGGGGTGAGACCCAGTACTTC
D gene: TRBD1; clone size: many; J gene: TRBJ1-1; V gene: TRBV28; CDR3 protein: CASSPGTAGQGEAFF; CDR3 DNA: TGTGCCAGCAGTCCCGGGACAGCGGGGCAGGGTGAAGCTTTCTTT